These 15 T cell receptor beta chains came from one sample sequenced in a study of cytomegalovirus exposure and HLA in healthy donors. PCR amplification relied on 60 Vbeta primers (plus 13 Jbeta primers). Assay used: immunoSEQ multiplex PCR; TCRdb lists only in-frame clones, some missing. The sample lists under 200,000 clones; around 80% were seen once. Sequenced input: PBMCs. The receptors were gathered from a male donor in good health and CMV-seropositive.

This chain joins TRBV5-8 and TRBJ1-1; D not certain. The CDR3 extends over 13 amino acids. Deletions cut 2 bases from V and 2 bases from J, with 7 bases between. CDR1 is SGHTS, CDR2 YDEGEE, per germline. The DNA of the CDR3 is TGTGCCAGCAGCTTAAACAGTAACACTGAAGCTTTCTTT. It codes for CASSLNSNTEAFF.

This chain links TRBV15 with TRBJ1-5; D call uncertain. CDR1 and CDR2 (germline): LNHNV, YYDKDF (reference sequence). The CDR3 spans 14 residues. The V gene lost 0 bases and the J gene lost 7 bases, with 10 bases spanning the gap. The CDR3, as DNA: TGTGCCACCAGCAGAGACCCGGGAGGACAGCCCCAGCATTTT. Translating it yields CATSRDPGGQPQHF.

This chain links TRBV28 with TRBJ2-3, with D perhaps TRBD2 (6 bases). V lost 6 bases and J 1 base, leaving 14 bases between the germline ends. CDR3 length equals 15 residues. Germline V CDR1 and CDR2: MDHEN, SYDVKM. Here the CDR3 DNA reads TGTGCCAGCAGGATCGGGACTCTTCGCACAGATACGCAGTATTTT. This sequence encodes CASRIGTLRTDTQYF.

This chain connects TRBV27 to TRBJ1-2, with 10 bases identical to TRBD1. J gave up 4 bases and V 5 bases, and 10 bases lay outside the gene matches. Germline CDR1 is MNHEY and CDR2 is SMNVEV (reference sequence). There are 16 residues in the CDR3. CDR3 DNA: TGTGCCAGCAGTCCTGCCGGGACAGGGGAATTCTATGGCTACACCTTC. As protein: CASSPAGTGEFYGYTF.

This clone was detected only once. CDR3 coding DNA: TGCGCCAGCAGCCAGAAGGCGAGGGGAAACACCATATATTTT. It specifies CASSQKARGNTIYF. This rearrangement joins TRBV4-1 to TRBJ1-3; D not certain. This CDR3 is built from 14 residues. Trimming took off 3 bases at V and 4 bases at J, with 10 bases between the two ends. Germline V gives CDR1 MGHRA, CDR2 YSYEKL.

The chain couples TRBV6-6 to TRBJ2-7, with a tentative D call TRBD2 (6 bases). Germline-derived CDR1 and CDR2 are MNHNY and SVGAGI (reference sequence). The CDR3 extends over 16 amino acids. Trimming removed 7 bases from V and 0 bases from J, with 19 bases in between. The CDR3 loop reads CASTPLVSGSSYEQYF. The CDR3 coding sequence is TGTGCCAGCACCCCACTAGTCAGCGGGTCCTCCTACGAGCAGTACTTC.

The chain uses TRBV7-9 and TRBJ1-2; D gene ambiguous. The CDR3 has 8 amino acids. In germline, CDR1 is SEHNR, CDR2 FQNEAQ (reference sequence). In nucleotides, the CDR3 is TGTTCCGGTGGTGGCTACACCTTC. Translation gives CSGGGYTF.

The J gene is TRBJ1-4, the V gene TRBV6-5; tentatively, D is TRBD1 (6 bases). From germline, CDR1 is MNHEY and CDR2 SVGAGI. V was pared by 3 bases and J by 4 bases, with 15 bases between. CDR3 length equals 16 residues. The CDR3 protein is CASSYAGAKGNEKLFF. For the CDR3, the DNA is TGTGCCAGCAGTTATGCAGGGGCGAAGGGTAATGAAAAACTGTTTTTT.

The chain links TRBV4-1 to TRBJ1-6; possible D gene TRBD1, 6 bases. CDR3 size: 15 residues. CDR1 MGHRA and CDR2 YSYEKL come from the germline V gene. V lost 4 bases and J 2 bases, leaving 9 bases between the germline ends. CDR3 amino acids: CASSPGTTYNSPLHF. Written as DNA, the CDR3 is TGCGCCAGCAGCCCCGGGACAACCTATAATTCACCCCTCCACTTT.

The chain uses TRBV27 and TRBJ2-7, with D perhaps TRBD1 (6 bases). The CDR3 contains 13 residues. The V gene lost 8 bases and the J gene lost 2 bases, with 13 bases spanning the gap. Per the germline V gene, CDR1 is MNHEY and CDR2 is SMNVEV (reference sequence). CDR3 loop: CASRYHRAYEQYF. The DNA of the CDR3 is TGTGCCAGCCGATATCACAGGGCCTACGAGCAGTACTTC.

A word on this clone: Germline is not matched at one junction end, which may reflect a read error. The chain recombines TRBV6-6 with TRBJ2-5; D remains ambiguous. CDR3 length: 11 amino acids. CDR1 is MNHNY and CDR2 is SVGAGI in the germline V gene (reference sequence). The CDR3 protein is CASMSSETQHF. The CDR3 region has the DNA TGTGCCAGCATGAGTTCGGAGACCCAGCACTTC.

This chain uses TRBV5-1 with TRBJ2-2, with D tentatively TRBD2 (5 bases). Germline V gives CDR1 SGHRS, CDR2 YFSETQ. Trimming removed 1 base from V and 5 bases from J, with 18 bases in between. CDR3 length: 17 amino acids. For the CDR3, the DNA is TGCGCCAGCAGCTTGATCGTTAGGGCTTCGGGGACCGGGGAGCTGTTTTTT. This gives the protein CASSLIVRASGTGELFF.

V is TRBV28 and J is TRBJ1-2; possibly TRBD1 for D (5 bases). The germline CDR1 and CDR2 sequences are MDHEN and SYDVKM. This CDR3 contains 13 residues. Trimming cost V 10 bases and J 0 bases, with 12 bases left between them. CDR3 DNA: TGTGCCACCAGACAGCTTTCTAACTATGGCTACACCTTC. The encoded protein is CATRQLSNYGYTF.

The CDR3, as DNA: TGTGCCTGGAGTTACGGGGGGGATCAGCCCCAGCATTTT. The encoded protein is CAWSYGGDQPQHF. V and J are TRBV30 and TRBJ1-5, with a possible D match to TRBD1 (5 bases). Deletions cut 2 bases from V and 5 bases from J, with 10 bases between. The CDR3 contains 13 residues. The V gene's germline CDR1 is GTSNPN and CDR2 SVGIG (reference sequence).

The chain carries TRBV28 and TRBJ1-5; D might be TRBD1 (6 bases). V was clipped by 5 bases and J by 1 base, with 12 bases between them. The CDR3 spans 15 residues. From germline, CDR1 is MDHEN and CDR2 SYDVKM. The CDR3 nucleotides read TGTGCCAGCAGTGAGGGGGGGGAGAGCAATCAGCCCCAGCATTTT. It translates to CASSEGGESNQPQHF.